A single sample gave rise to the 28 T cell receptor beta chains below, sequenced in a study of human T cells and chemical hapten exposure. From the RACE reads, TCRdb called clonotypes with MiXCR, one entry per CDR3 protein. The table has 380,000 or so distinct CDR3 sequences, approximately 5% seen once. Time point specified: pre-sensitization, week 0. The treatment denotes: therapeutic diphenylcyclopropenone sensitization with weekly scalp DPC. The material sequenced was whole blood, taken in connection with sensitization to the hapten diphenylcyclopropenone (DPC). Every receptor here comes from a young woman with alopecia areata. Some clones in this sample may be carry-over from other donors' samples.

This clonotype has at least ten counts. The chain couples TRBV15 to TRBJ1-5; 8 bases fit TRBD1. CDR1 and CDR2 from the germline V gene are LNHNV and YYDKDF (reference sequence). The V gene end was trimmed by 5 bases and the J gene end by 2 bases; junction bases not matched to a gene: 2. CDR3 length: 14 amino acids. The CDR3 nucleotides are TGTGCCACCAGCGGACAGGGAGGCAATCAGCCCCAGCATTTT. It specifies CATSGQGGNQPQHF.

This clonotype was seen at least ten times. The chain recombines TRBV2 with TRBJ1-2; D uncertain. The CDR3 extends over 12 amino acids. With 6 bases removed from V and 2 bases from J, the gap between germline ends came to 7 bases. Germline assignment: CDR1 SNHLY and CDR2 FYNNEI. This CDR3 reads CASRAENYGYTF. CDR3 in DNA: TGTGCCAGCAGGGCCGAGAACTATGGCTACACCTTC.

Ten or more counts support this clonotype. The chain employs TRBV27 and TRBJ2-3; 7 bases fit TRBD1. Germline V lookup: CDR1 MNHEY, CDR2 SMNVEV (reference sequence). The CDR3 extends over 13 amino acids. With V trimmed by 3 bases and J by 6 bases, 3 bases remained unmatched. CDR3: CASSFAQGDTQYF. CDR3 bases: TGTGCCAGCAGTTTTGCACAGGGGGATACGCAGTATTTT.

V is TRBV4-3 and J is TRBJ1-2, with unresolved D. The V gene lost 4 bases and the J gene lost 4 bases, with 16 bases spanning the gap. The germline gives CDR1 LGHNA, CDR2 YSLEER. The CDR3 runs to 15 residues. CDR3 residues: CASSPFFGLLYGYTF. The CDR3 nucleotides read TGCGCCAGCAGCCCTTTTTTCGGTCTCCTCTATGGCTACACCTTC.

This clonotype has more than one count but fewer than ten. The chain links TRBV12-3 or TRBV12-4 to TRBJ2-5; D ambiguous. The V gene lost 3 bases and the J gene lost 7 bases, with 9 bases spanning the gap. This CDR3 is built from 12 residues. Written as DNA, the CDR3 is TGTGCCAGCAGTTTGTCGCTCGGGACCCAGTACTTC. Translating it yields CASSLSLGTQYF.

V gene TRBV12-3 or TRBV12-4 combines with J gene TRBJ2-7; the match to TRBD2 covers 13 bases. This CDR3 contains 15 residues. The V segment lost 5 bases and the J segment 3 bases; nucleotides outside the gene matches: 4. In DNA, the CDR3 is TGTGCCAGCAGTGTAGGACTAGCGGGGGACTACGAGCAGTACTTC. Residues: CASSVGLAGDYEQYF.

In its sample, this clonotype was seen a few times. The chain links TRBV3-1 to TRBJ2-2; maybe TRBD2 (6 bases). Germline V CDR1 and CDR2: LGHDT, YNNKEL (reference sequence). This CDR3 spans 15 amino acids. The V end lost 4 bases, the J end lost 4 bases, and 13 bases lay between the germline ends. CDR3 coding DNA: TGTGCCAGCAGCCTACGCAGGGAGGCCACCGGGGAGCTGTTTTTT. Encoded protein: CASSLRREATGELFF. Full variable domain (missing parts from reference TRBV3-1 and TRBJ2-2): DTAVSQTPKYLVTQMGNDKSIKCEQNLGHDTMYWYKQDSKKFLKIMFSYNNKELIINETVPNRFSPKSPDKAHLNLHINSLELGDSAVYFCASSLRREATGELFFGEGSRLTVL.

Here the CDR3 DNA reads TGTGCCAGCAGCTGGGGCAGGGAGACCCAGTACTTC. The encoded protein is CASSWGRETQYF. This rearrangement joins TRBV14 to TRBJ2-5, with D perhaps matching TRBD1 (5 bases). Per the germline V gene, CDR1 is SGHDN and CDR2 is FVKESK. This CDR3 spans 12 amino acids. The V end was cut by 5 bases, the J end by 5 bases, with 9 bases between. Based on the CDR3 plus reference TRBV14 and TRBJ2-5, the full variable domain is EAGVTQFPSHSVIEKGQTVTLRCDPISGHDNLYWYRRVMGKEIKFLLHFVKESKQDESGMPNNRFLAERTGGTYSTLKVQPAELEDSGVYFCASSWGRETQYFGPGTRLLVL.

This clonotype was seen a handful of times. The rearrangement uses TRBV7-8 and TRBJ2-1, with 14 bases lining up with TRBD2. The germline V gene has CDR1 SGHVS and CDR2 FQNEAQ. V dropped 4 bases and J dropped 8; count of bases not matched to a gene: 7. The CDR3 is 16 residues long. The CDR3 sequence is CASSSWTSGGTDEQFF. The CDR3, as DNA: TGTGCCAGCAGCTCTTGGACTAGCGGGGGGACGGATGAGCAGTTCTTC.

This clonotype was seen ten or more times. This chain uses TRBV20-1 with TRBJ1-3, with a possible D match to TRBD1 (5 bases). The CDR3 loop spans 18 amino acids. Trimming took 0 bases from V and 8 from J, leaving 26 bases between them. Germline V gene sequence: CDR1 DFQATT, CDR2 SNEGSKA (reference sequence). DNA of the CDR3: TGCAGTGCTAGAGATCCTACTTCCCTATCGCGGGGGATATACACCATATATTTT. Protein sequence: CSARDPTSLSRGIYTIYF.

This clonotype was detected many times. The chain couples TRBV7-6 to TRBJ2-3; TRBD1 aligns across 7 bases. V shed 0 bases, J shed 1 base, and the junction held 7 bases outside the gene matches. This CDR3 has 17 residues. Germline V gives CDR1 SGHVS, CDR2 FNYEAQ. CDR3 in amino acids: CASSLAAGDRRTDTQYF. The CDR3 nucleotides are TGTGCCAGCAGCTTAGCGGCCGGGGACAGACGCACAGATACGCAGTATTTT. Using reference TRBV7-6 and TRBJ2-3 for the parts outside the CDR3, the full variable domain is GAGVSQSPRYKVTKRGQDVALRCDPISGHVSLYWYRQALGQGPEFLTYFNYEAQQDKSGLPNDRFSAERPEGSISTLTIQRTEQRDSAMYRCASSLAAGDRRTDTQYFGPGTRLTVL.

This sequence joins TRBV6-6 and TRBJ2-3, with TRBD2 identical over 11 bases. V dropped 2 bases and J dropped 0; count of bases not matched to a gene: 4. The CDR3 totals 17 residues. Germline assignment: CDR1 MNHNY and CDR2 SVGAGI (reference sequence). CDR3 residues: CASSYPGLAESTDTQYF. The CDR3 DNA is TGTGCCAGCAGTTACCCGGGACTAGCGGAAAGCACAGATACGCAGTATTTT.

This clonotype was seen a few times. This rearrangement joins TRBV10-3 to TRBJ1-1; maybe TRBD1 (6 bases). This CDR3 is built from 14 residues. The V end was cut by 6 bases, the J end by 1 base, with 12 bases between. CDR1 and CDR2 (germline): ENHRY, SYGVKD. The CDR3 loop reads CAISIQGQNTEAFF. DNA for the CDR3: TGTGCCATCAGCATACAGGGCCAGAACACTGAAGCTTTCTTT.

This clonotype came up many times. The rearrangement links TRBV5-1 to TRBJ1-1; TRBD1 agrees at 9 bases. The germline CDR1 and CDR2 sequences are SGHRS and YFSETQ. The CDR3 length is 16 residues. V shed 4 bases and J 1 base; nucleotides not matched to a gene: 8. The CDR3 loop reads CASSPAQGAENTEAFF. CDR3 in DNA: TGCGCCAGCAGCCCAGCACAGGGGGCCGAGAACACTGAAGCTTTCTTT.

This chain uses TRBV4-1 with TRBJ2-3; 8 bases fit TRBD2. The CDR3 is 17 residues long. V dropped 0 bases and J dropped 3; count of bases not matched to a gene: 8. Germline CDR1 and CDR2: MGHRA and YSYEKL. The CDR3 coding sequence is TGCGCCAGCAGCCAAGACTTGGCGGGGGGAAGTACAGATACGCAGTATTTT. Amino acid sequence: CASSQDLAGGSTDTQYF.

This chain uses TRBV5-1 with TRBJ1-1; D is ambiguous. Germline assignment: CDR1 SGHRS and CDR2 YFSETQ. Trimming took 1 base from V and 0 from J, leaving 10 bases between them. The CDR3 length is 15 residues. DNA of the CDR3: TGCGCCAGCAGCTTGTCCGGTGTGCTGAACACTGAAGCTTTCTTT. It specifies CASSLSGVLNTEAFF. Full variable domain (rest looked up from reference TRBV5-1 and TRBJ1-1): KAGVTQTPRYLIKTRGQQVTLSCSPISGHRSVSWYQQTPGQGLQFLFEYFSETQRNKGNFPGRFSGRQFSNSRSEMNVSTLELGDSALYLCASSLSGVLNTEAFFGQGTRLTVV.

This clonotype has just a few counts. V usage is TRBV28 and J usage is TRBJ1-1; tentatively, D is TRBD1 (6 bases). V was clipped by 7 bases and J by 1 base, with 13 bases between them. This CDR3 is 14 amino acids long. The germline gives CDR1 MDHEN, CDR2 SYDVKM. CDR3 protein: CASTPGQWNTEAFF. CDR3 DNA sequence: TGTGCCAGCACCCCCGGACAGTGGAACACTGAAGCTTTCTTT.

This clonotype was detected ten times or more. The chain is built from TRBV7-2 and TRBJ2-1; 16 nucleotides agree with TRBD2. The trim removed 3 bases at V and 8 bases at J, leaving 1 base unmatched. Germline-derived CDR1 and CDR2 are SGHTA and FQGNSA. The CDR3 covers 15 residues. The CDR3 DNA follows: TGTGCCAGCAGCTTCGGGACTAGCGGGGGGGATGAGCAGTTCTTC. Its translation: CASSFGTSGGDEQFF.

The CDR3 DNA is TGCAGTGCGCCTAGCGGCTTCTATGGCTACACCTTC. Residues: CSAPSGFYGYTF. This chain connects TRBV20-1 to TRBJ1-2; D gene uncertain. This CDR3 has 12 amino acids. Germline loops: CDR1 DFQATT, CDR2 SNEGSKA (reference sequence). With 6 bases removed from V and 4 bases from J, the gap between germline ends came to 12 bases.

The table lists this clonotype with many counts. The chain joins TRBV6-6 to TRBJ2-5; tentatively, D is TRBD2 (5 bases). V was clipped by 5 bases and J by 4 bases, with 14 bases between them. Per germline, CDR1 MNHNY and CDR2 SVGAGI (reference sequence). CDR3 length equals 14 residues. The CDR3 sequence is CASSQLGRLETQYF. CDR3 sequence (DNA): TGTGCCAGCAGTCAACTAGGTCGGCTAGAGACCCAGTACTTC.

In its sample, this clonotype was seen many times. The J gene is TRBJ2-3, the V gene TRBV7-9, with a weak D call TRBD2 (5 bases). The CDR3 runs 15 residues. The V gene lost 5 bases and the J gene lost 0 bases, with 12 bases spanning the gap. Germline V gene sequence: CDR1 SEHNR, CDR2 FQNEAQ (reference sequence). The CDR3 DNA is TGTGCCAGCAGCGCAGAACTAGACAGCACAGATACGCAGTATTTT. Its translation: CASSAELDSTDTQYF.

In this sample, this clonotype turned up a few times. The chain couples TRBV28 to TRBJ2-7; 7 bases fit TRBD1. There are 15 residues in the CDR3. CDR1 and CDR2 from the germline V gene are MDHEN and SYDVKM. The V gene end was trimmed by 6 bases and the J gene end by 2 bases; junction bases not matched to a gene: 10. CDR3 nucleotides: TGTGCCAGCAGCCTGACCAGGGGGAACCCCTACGAGCAGTACTTC. This sequence encodes CASSLTRGNPYEQYF.

This clonotype was observed at least ten times. This chain connects TRBV20-1 to TRBJ2-5, with TRBD2 identical over 7 bases. The CDR3 is 14 residues long. V lost 1 base, J lost 1 base, and 3 bases stayed unmatched. From germline, CDR1 is DFQATT and CDR2 SNEGSKA (reference sequence). The CDR3 coding sequence is TGCAGTGCTAGAGGCGGGGGAGCCCAAGAGACCCAGTACTTC. It specifies CSARGGGAQETQYF.

This clonotype was recorded at least ten times. This sequence joins TRBV7-2 and TRBJ2-3; the D gene is possibly TRBD2 (7 bases). Germline CDR1 and CDR2: SGHTA and FQGNSA. The CDR3 length is 15 residues. V dropped 5 bases and J dropped 0 bases, with 12 bases sitting between them. The CDR3 DNA sequence: TGTGCCAGCAGCCCCGGGGGGCGTAGCACAGATACGCAGTATTTT. Its translation is CASSPGGRSTDTQYF.

V usage is TRBV10-3 and J usage is TRBJ1-2; 7 nucleotides match TRBD1. The CDR3 runs 14 residues. Trimming at V came to 6 bases and at J to 7 bases, leaving 11 bases not matched to a gene. In germline, CDR1 is ENHRY, CDR2 SYGVKD. CDR3 region: CAISGDSGLSGYTF. For the CDR3, the DNA is TGTGCCATCAGCGGGGACAGTGGCTTGTCTGGCTACACCTTC.

This clonotype came up many times. This rearrangement joins TRBV6-1 to TRBJ1-5; the D is unclear. Germline CDR1 reads MNHNS; CDR2 reads SASEGT. Trimming took off 2 bases at V and 7 bases at J, with 9 bases between the two ends. The CDR3 totals 13 residues. The chain's CDR3 is CASSEMAKQPQHF. In DNA, the CDR3 is TGTGCCAGCAGTGAAATGGCGAAGCAGCCCCAGCATTTT.

This clonotype occurred many times. V is TRBV5-1 and J is TRBJ2-5; D not certain. This CDR3 has 13 amino acids. The germline V gene has CDR1 SGHRS and CDR2 YFSETQ. V lost 0 bases and J lost 5, with 8 bases in between. CDR3 sequence: CASSLGPEETQYF. CDR3 bases: TGCGCCAGCAGCTTGGGTCCGGAGGAGACCCAGTACTTC.

This clonotype turned up a few times. The V and J genes are TRBV10-3 and TRBJ1-1; D perhaps matches TRBD1 (6 bases). CDR3 length: 13 residues. Germline CDR1 and CDR2: ENHRY and SYGVKD. V lost 6 bases to trimming and J lost 4 bases, with 12 bases between them. DNA for the CDR3: TGTGCCATCAGCAAACAGGGAACCACTGAAGCTTTCTTT. Translating it yields CAISKQGTTEAFF.